Following are 10 T cell receptor beta chains from one sample sequenced in a study of cytomegalovirus exposure and HLA in healthy donors. Vbeta (60) and Jbeta (13) primers were used in the PCR. Produced via immunoSEQ multiplex PCR; TCRdb's table is partial and in-frame only. The sample consists of roughly 100,000 clones, over 70% of them appearing once. Sequencing used PBMCs. The receptors shown here come from a boy aged 5-17 years in good health and CMV-seronegative.

This chain connects TRBV27 to TRBJ1-1; D is unclear. CDR3 length: 17 amino acids. Trimming pared 2 bases from V and 0 bases from J, leaving 16 bases between. CDR1 and CDR2 (germline): MNHEY, SMNVEV (reference sequence). CDR3 amino acids: CASSLLNEVNMNTEAFF. CDR3 coding DNA: TGTGCCAGCAGTTTACTGAATGAGGTTAACATGAACACTGAAGCTTTCTTT.

The rearrangement joins TRBV2 to TRBJ1-5; 7 positions match TRBD1. Per the germline V gene, CDR1 is SNHLY and CDR2 is FYNNEI. The CDR3 consists of 16 residues. V was pared by 8 bases and J by 0 bases, with 10 bases of the junction left unmatched. CDR3 sequence reads: CASSGQEPYSNQPQHF. Here the CDR3 DNA reads TGTGCCAGCTCAGGACAGGAACCTTATAGCAATCAGCCCCAGCATTTT.

This rearrangement joins TRBV9 to TRBJ2-4, with 14 bases matching TRBD2. This CDR3 region has 19 residues. The ends lost 3 bases at V and 0 bases at J; junction bases unmatched: 8. From germline, CDR1 is SGDLS and CDR2 YYNGEE. The CDR3 is CASSGGAGLAGEAKNIQYF. DNA of the CDR3: TGTGCCAGCAGCGGCGGGGCGGGACTAGCGGGGGAAGCCAAAAACATTCAGTACTTC.

The chain carries TRBV11-3 and TRBJ2-1; perhaps TRBD2 as D (5 bases). Trimming left V 4 bases short and J 8 bases short, with 9 bases between. Germline V lookup: CDR1 SGHNT, CDR2 YENEEA. The CDR3 spans 12 residues. Here the CDR3 reads CASSSSGYEQFF. CDR3 bases: TGTGCCAGCAGCTCTTCGGGGTATGAGCAGTTCTTC. The variable domain in full, completed from reference TRBV11-3 and TRBJ2-1, reads EAGVVQSPRYKIIEKKQPVAFWCNPISGHNTLYWYLQNLGQGPELLIRYENEEAVDDSQLPKDRFSAERLKGVDSTLKIQPAELGDSAVYLCASSSSGYEQFFGPGTRLTVL.

The chain uses TRBV9 and TRBJ1-1, with D unclear. The CDR3 length is 15 residues. CDR1 SGDLS and CDR2 YYNGEE come from the germline V gene. V was pared by 0 bases and J by 4 bases, with 13 bases between. CDR3 residues: CASSVVEGKGTEAFF. The CDR3 DNA sequence: TGTGCCAGCAGCGTAGTCGAGGGAAAGGGCACTGAAGCTTTCTTT.

The chain is built from TRBV7-3 and TRBJ2-5; D possibly corresponds to TRBD2 (5 bases). V lost 2 bases and J 5 bases, leaving 24 bases between the germline ends. The CDR3 sequence is 18 residues long. Germline values: CDR1 SGHTA, CDR2 FQGTGA. CDR3 DNA sequence: TGTGCCAGCAGCTTATATCCCCCCGGGGTCCCCGCCCGGGAGACCCAGTACTTC. Translating it yields CASSLYPPGVPARETQYF.

The chain carries TRBV19 and TRBJ1-5; 7 nucleotides match TRBD1. The CDR3 is 14 amino acids. The germline V gene has CDR1 LNHDA and CDR2 SQIVND (reference sequence). Trimming cost V 5 bases and J 4 bases; bases outside gene matches: 5. In DNA, the CDR3 is TGTGCCAGTAGTTTCGACAGGGCGAATCAGCCCCAGCATTTT. It specifies CASSFDRANQPQHF.

The chain joins TRBV10-3 to TRBJ1-1; no clear D. This CDR3 has 12 amino acids. V was pared by 8 bases and J by 1 base, with 8 bases between. In germline, CDR1 is ENHRY, CDR2 SYGVKD. CDR3 loop: CAIGRGNTEAFF. The CDR3 DNA reads as TGTGCCATCGGTCGCGGGAACACTGAAGCTTTCTTT.

This clone was recorded a few times. The genes are TRBV9 and TRBJ2-2, with D perhaps TRBD2 (5 bases). Trimming shortened V by 0 bases and J by 3 bases, and 9 bases separated the two germline ends. Germline V gene sequence: CDR1 SGDLS, CDR2 YYNGEE. This CDR3 comprises 15 residues. The CDR3 sequence: CASSVAGSDTGELFF. In DNA, the CDR3 is TGTGCCAGCAGCGTAGCTGGGAGTGACACCGGGGAGCTGTTTTTT.

The rearrangement joins TRBV7-3 to TRBJ2-2, with 9 bases fitting TRBD2. J was trimmed by 9 bases and V by 5 bases; bases with no gene match: 7. CDR1 is SGHTA and CDR2 is FQGTGA in the germline V gene. This CDR3 contains 14 residues. CDR3 nucleotide sequence: TGTGCCAGCAGCATACAGGGACTAGCAAGGGAGCTGTTTTTT. It translates to CASSIQGLARELFF.